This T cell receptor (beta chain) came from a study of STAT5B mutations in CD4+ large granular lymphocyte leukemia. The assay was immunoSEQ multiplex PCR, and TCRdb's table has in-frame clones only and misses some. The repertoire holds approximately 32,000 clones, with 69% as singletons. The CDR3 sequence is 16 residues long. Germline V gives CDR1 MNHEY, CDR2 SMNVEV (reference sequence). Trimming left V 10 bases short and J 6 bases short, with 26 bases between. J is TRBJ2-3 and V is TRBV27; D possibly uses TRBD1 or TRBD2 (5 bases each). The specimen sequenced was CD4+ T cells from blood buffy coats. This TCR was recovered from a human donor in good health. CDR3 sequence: CATSRLGGPNSDTQYF. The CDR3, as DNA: TGTGCCACCAGCCGCCTTGGGGGTCCGAACTCCGATACGCAGTATTTT.